This paragraph covers one T cell receptor beta chain sequence. The antigen it binds to is not known. The input lacks base qualities; no much larger clone sits a single base away. These data are taken from a study of blood T cell repertoires in COVID-19 (dated by TCRdb to about 2020). Broadly, across the study: Collaborator samples came from the United States, Italy and Spain and covered acute and convalescent phases of COVID-19. The repertoires were released in a freely available public database meant as a resource for research on the immune response to SARS-CoV-2. The dataset comprised deeply sampled blood TCRbeta repertoires from subjects exposed to, actively infected with, or recovered from COVID-19. Samples came from the ongoing ImmuneRACE study (first 160 participants) plus 1,254 subjects from 6 global collaborators. Where available, HLA class I and class II types were taken from metadata supplied by the sample provider and were not determined by assay-based typing. The prospective study material was composed of cDNA or gDNA derived from T cells, B-cell-depleted T cells, or PBMCs. A de-identified subject ID, COVID-19 status, age in years and sex were almost always included in the sample metadata. Summary of the overall study and its limitations: The amount of clinical and demographic metadata varied by source and participant and was provided uncurated.

In the germline V gene, CDR1 corresponds to MNHNS and CDR2 to SASEGT. Counted from cysteine to phenylalanine, this CDR3 has 13 amino acids. Only the CDR3 region is kept as DNA, spanning 39 bases read in frame from base 1. The junction shows trimming of 5 bases on V and 10 bases on J, plus 15 bases between the germline ends. TCRbeta CDR3 regions were amplified from genomic DNA using the immunoSEQ Assay, a bias-controlled multiplex PCR. Turning to the authors' computational methods: Nucleated cell counts per sample were estimated from amplification of reference gene primers within the assay. To quantify the absolute abundance of each unique TCRbeta CDR3 rearrangement, sequence reads were collapsed and filtered. For each sample, productive Simpson clonality was calculated by taking the square root of Simpson's diversity index across productive rearrangements. TCRdb provides this immuneACCESS table in a form limited to in-frame rearrangements. Some clones are lacking; in checked studies, under half of them reflect an unresolved V gene, and why the rest are absent is not known. D and trimming come from the DNA, and the V and J calls and clone size come from that table. The sample table contains 300,000 to 450,000 clones; only one count was recorded for roughly 89% of them. 3.9% of the sample rests with the top ten.

In Seattle, one collaborating source enrolled patients while the infection was active and tracked those patients longitudinally over the course of disease. Each collaborating institution followed its own protocols to collect whole blood in K2EDTA tubes. For TCRbeta analysis, collaborators shipped samples in one of three forms: frozen whole blood, isolated PBMCs, or DNA extracted from either of those sample types. Sequencing used peripheral blood. The chain uses TRBV6-1 and TRBJ2-1; a weak D assignment points to TRBD2 (5 bases agree). This clonotype originated in a woman aged 55 to 70 with COVID-19, enrolled during active disease. The sequence in DNA is TGTGCCAGCAGTTCCTGGAAGGGCGGGGAGCAGTTCTTC. This encodes CASSSWKGGEQFF.